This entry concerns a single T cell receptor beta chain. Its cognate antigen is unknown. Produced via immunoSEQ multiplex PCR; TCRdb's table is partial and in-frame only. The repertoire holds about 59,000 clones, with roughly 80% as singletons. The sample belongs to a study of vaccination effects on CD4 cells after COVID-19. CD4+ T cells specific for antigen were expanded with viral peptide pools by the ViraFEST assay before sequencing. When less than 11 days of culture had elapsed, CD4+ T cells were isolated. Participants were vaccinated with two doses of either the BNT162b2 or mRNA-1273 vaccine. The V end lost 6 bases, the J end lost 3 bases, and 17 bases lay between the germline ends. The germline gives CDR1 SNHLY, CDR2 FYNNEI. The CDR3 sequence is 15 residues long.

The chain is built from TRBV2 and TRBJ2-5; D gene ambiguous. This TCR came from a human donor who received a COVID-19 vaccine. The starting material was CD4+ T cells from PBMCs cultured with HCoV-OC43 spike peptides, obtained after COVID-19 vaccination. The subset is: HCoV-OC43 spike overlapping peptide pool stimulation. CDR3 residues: CASRPAPEWEETQYF. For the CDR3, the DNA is TGTGCCAGCAGGCCTGCCCCGGAGTGGGAAGAGACCCAGTACTTC.